This T cell receptor beta chain was captured in a study of neoadjuvant anti-PD-1 for oral cavity cancer. Generated by immunoSEQ multiplex PCR, the TCRdb table keeps only in-frame clones and is missing some. The table records approximately 43,000 clones, approximately 80% of them present only once. Only a few counts were recorded for this clone. Distinct nucleotide sequences in the sample also encode this CDR3. There are 12 residues in the CDR3. Trimming pared 5 bases from V and 7 bases from J, leaving 9 bases between. The V gene's germline CDR1 is LNHDA and CDR2 SQIVND (reference sequence). The time point: after neoadjuvant nivolumab, at surgical resection.

The chain recombines TRBV19 with TRBJ1-5; D gene ambiguous. This receptor was obtained from a person aged 35-79 years with oral cavity squamous cell carcinoma. The starting material was PBMCs, obtained after nivolumab (anti-PD-1) treatment. The CDR3 DNA sequence: TGTGCCAGTAGTGGGGTGGGGCAGCCCCAGCATTTT. Translation: CASSGVGQPQHF.